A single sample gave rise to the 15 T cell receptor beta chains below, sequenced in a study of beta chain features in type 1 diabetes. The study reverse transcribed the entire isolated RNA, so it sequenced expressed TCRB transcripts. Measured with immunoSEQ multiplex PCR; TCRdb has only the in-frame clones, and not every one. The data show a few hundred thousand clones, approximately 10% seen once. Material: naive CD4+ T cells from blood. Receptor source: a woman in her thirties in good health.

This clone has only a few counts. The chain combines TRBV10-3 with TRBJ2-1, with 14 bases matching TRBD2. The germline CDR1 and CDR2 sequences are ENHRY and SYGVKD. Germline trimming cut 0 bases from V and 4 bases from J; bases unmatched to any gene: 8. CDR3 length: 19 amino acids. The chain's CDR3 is CAISESPGLAGAMYNEQFF. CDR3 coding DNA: TGTGCCATCAGTGAGTCGCCGGGACTAGCGGGAGCCATGTACAATGAGCAGTTCTTC.

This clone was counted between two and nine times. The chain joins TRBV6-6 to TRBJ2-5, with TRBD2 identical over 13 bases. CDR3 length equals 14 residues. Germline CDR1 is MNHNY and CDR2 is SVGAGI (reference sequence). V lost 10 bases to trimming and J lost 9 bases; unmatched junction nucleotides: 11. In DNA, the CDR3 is TGTGCCACCGGGACTAGCGGGGACGTCAGGGCCCAGTACTTC. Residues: CATGTSGDVRAQYF.

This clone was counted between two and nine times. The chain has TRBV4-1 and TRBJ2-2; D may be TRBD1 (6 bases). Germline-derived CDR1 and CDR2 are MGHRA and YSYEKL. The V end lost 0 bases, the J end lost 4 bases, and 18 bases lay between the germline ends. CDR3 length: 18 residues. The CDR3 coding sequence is TGCGCCAGCAGCCAAGAAGCTACAGGGCCCTCAGGCACCGGGGAGCTGTTTTTT. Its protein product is CASSQEATGPSGTGELFF.

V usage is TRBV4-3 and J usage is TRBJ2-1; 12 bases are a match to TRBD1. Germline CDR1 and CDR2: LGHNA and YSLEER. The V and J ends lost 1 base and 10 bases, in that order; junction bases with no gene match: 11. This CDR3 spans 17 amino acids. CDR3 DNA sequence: TGCGCCAGCAGCCAAGGATTGGGACAGGGGGCAGGAGGGGAGCAGTTCTTC. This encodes CASSQGLGQGAGGEQFF.

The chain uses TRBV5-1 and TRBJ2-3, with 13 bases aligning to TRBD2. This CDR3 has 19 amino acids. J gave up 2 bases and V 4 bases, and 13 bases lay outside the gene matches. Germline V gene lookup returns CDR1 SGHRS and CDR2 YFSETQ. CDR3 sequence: CASSPGTSGMARDTDTQYF. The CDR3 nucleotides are TGCGCCAGCAGCCCTGGGACTAGCGGGATGGCTCGGGACACAGATACGCAGTATTTT. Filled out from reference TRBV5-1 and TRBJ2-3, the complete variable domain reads KAGVTQTPRYLIKTRGQQVTLSCSPISGHRSVSWYQQTPGQGLQFLFEYFSETQRNKGNFPGRFSGRQFSNSRSEMNVSTLELGDSALYLCASSPGTSGMARDTDTQYFGPGTRLTVL.

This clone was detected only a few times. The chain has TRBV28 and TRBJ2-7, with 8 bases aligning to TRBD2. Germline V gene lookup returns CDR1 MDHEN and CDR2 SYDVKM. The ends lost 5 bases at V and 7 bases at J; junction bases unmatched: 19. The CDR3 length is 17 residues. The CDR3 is CASSLLPRGAGGGEQYF. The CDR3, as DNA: TGTGCCAGCAGTCTTCTCCCCCGTGGGGCGGGAGGCGGGGAGCAGTACTTC.

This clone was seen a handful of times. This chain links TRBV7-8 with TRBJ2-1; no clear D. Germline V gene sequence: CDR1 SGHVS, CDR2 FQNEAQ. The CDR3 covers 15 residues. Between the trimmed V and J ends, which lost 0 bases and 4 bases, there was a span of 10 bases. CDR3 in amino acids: CASSLAESNYNEQFF. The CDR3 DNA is TGTGCCAGCAGCTTAGCGGAGTCGAATTACAATGAGCAGTTCTTC.

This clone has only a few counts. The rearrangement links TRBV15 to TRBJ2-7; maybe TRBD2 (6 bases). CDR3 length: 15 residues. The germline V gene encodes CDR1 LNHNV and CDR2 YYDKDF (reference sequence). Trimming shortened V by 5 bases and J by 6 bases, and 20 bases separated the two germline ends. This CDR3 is CATSPGTGGAREQYF. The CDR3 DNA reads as TGTGCCACCAGCCCCGGGACCGGAGGGGCGCGCGAGCAGTACTTC.

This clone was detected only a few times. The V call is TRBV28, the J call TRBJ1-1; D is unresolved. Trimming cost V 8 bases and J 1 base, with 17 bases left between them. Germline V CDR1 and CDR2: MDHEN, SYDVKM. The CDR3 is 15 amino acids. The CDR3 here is CASGSTHPSNTEAFF. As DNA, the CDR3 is TGTGCCAGCGGCTCGACACACCCGTCGAACACTGAAGCTTTCTTT.

The chain's CDR3 is CASSREDSRADTQYF. The CDR3, as DNA: TGTGCCAGCTCACGGGAGGACTCAAGGGCAGATACGCAGTATTTT. V and J are TRBV18 and TRBJ2-3; possibly TRBD2 for D (6 bases). Per the germline V gene, CDR1 is KGHSH and CDR2 is LQKENI. The CDR3 runs to 15 residues. Trimming pared 4 bases from V and 4 bases from J, leaving 15 bases between.

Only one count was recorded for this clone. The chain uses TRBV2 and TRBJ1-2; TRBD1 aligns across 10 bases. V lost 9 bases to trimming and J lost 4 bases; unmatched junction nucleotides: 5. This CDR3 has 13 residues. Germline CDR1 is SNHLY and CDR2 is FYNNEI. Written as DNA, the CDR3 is TGTGCCAGTCGACAGGGGGCAGGCTATGGCTACACCTTC. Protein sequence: CASRQGAGYGYTF.

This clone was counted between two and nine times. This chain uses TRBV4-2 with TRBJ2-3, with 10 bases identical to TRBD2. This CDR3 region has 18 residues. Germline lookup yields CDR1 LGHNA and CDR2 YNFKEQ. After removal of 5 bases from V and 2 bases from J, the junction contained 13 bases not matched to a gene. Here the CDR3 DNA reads TGTGCCAGCAGCACACTCGGGCTAGCGGGAGTCTCCACAGATACGCAGTATTTT. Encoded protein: CASSTLGLAGVSTDTQYF.

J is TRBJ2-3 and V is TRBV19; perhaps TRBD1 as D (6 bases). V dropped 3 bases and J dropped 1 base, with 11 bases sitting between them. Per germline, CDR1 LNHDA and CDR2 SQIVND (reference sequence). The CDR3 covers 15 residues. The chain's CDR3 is CASSIRTVGTDTQYF. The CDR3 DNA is TGTGCCAGTAGTATCCGGACAGTGGGCACAGATACGCAGTATTTT.

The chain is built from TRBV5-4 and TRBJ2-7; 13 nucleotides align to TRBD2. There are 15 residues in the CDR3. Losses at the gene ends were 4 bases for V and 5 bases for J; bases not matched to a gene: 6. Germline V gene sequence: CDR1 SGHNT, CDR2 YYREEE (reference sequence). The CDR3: CASSGTSGNFNEQYF. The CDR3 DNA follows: TGTGCCAGCAGCGGGACTAGCGGGAATTTCAACGAGCAGTACTTC.

CDR3 nucleotide sequence: TGTGCCACCTCGGGGCGGGGGGCGGCGGGCAATCAGCCCCAGCATTTT. Its protein is CATSGRGAAGNQPQHF. This chain connects TRBV15 to TRBJ1-5, with a tentative D call TRBD1 (6 bases). The germline CDR1 and CDR2 sequences are LNHNV and YYDKDF (reference sequence). The ends were cut back, 8 bases at V and 2 bases at J, with 19 bases in the middle. CDR3 length equals 16 residues. Based on the CDR3 plus reference TRBV15 and TRBJ1-5, the full variable domain is DAMVIQNPRYQVTQFGKPVTLSCSQTLNHNVMYWYQQKSSQAPKLLFHYYDKDFNNEADTPDNFQSRRPNTSFCFLDIRSPGLGDTAMYLCATSGRGAAGNQPQHFGDGTRLSIL.